This is a list of T cell receptor beta chains from one sample in a study of response to subunit inactivated influenza vaccine. TCRdb re-called the RT-PCR reads with MiXCR, one entry per CDR3 protein. In the table there are around 760,000 distinct CDR3 sequences, about 15% of which are singletons. Material: PBMCs from blood, obtained around 15 days before vaccination. These TCRs come from a man aged 45-65 years who received an inactivated influenza vaccine. Each CDR3 is given without its conserved first and last residue.

V,CDR3
TRBV23-1,ASSHTQGDNSPLH
TRBV12-3/TRBV12-4,ASSFGDWTPNTGELF
TRBV15,ATSRERNIHTEAF
TRBV15,ATSRERGGLHNEQF
TRBV4-3,ASSQEVQGFTGANVLT
TRBV10-3,AVRVADEQY
TRBV9,ASSPFEANYGYT
TRBV15,ATSRAPGNTEAF
TRBV11-2,ASSLGDRGAANTGELF
TRBV5-1,ASSFTQEYGANVLT
TRBV5-4,ASSFRDRGEKLF
TRBV5-1,ASSLVSRAPYGYT
TRBV29-1,SVETGTAYEQY
TRBV9,ASSPGGSDIQY
TRBV20-1,SVSQGSQNIQY
TRBV7-9,ASNIGLAGNTDTQY
TRBV15,ATSRPYRADTQY
TRBV7-2,ASSLARVERDEQF
TRBV6-1,ASKPTSGSTYNEQF
TRBV6-6,ASSTELAYEQF
TRBV5-1,ASSMMMAEYEQY
TRBV27,ASSHGRGQETQY
TRBV6-1,ASSEEVRTYTGSSPLH
TRBV5-1,ASSLDGTDTGELF
TRBV5-1,ASSRGTSGTNYEQY
TRBV4-1,ASSQDKRGRDTEAF
TRBV5-1,ASSLLMGAYEQY
TRBV28,ASRRQGGSYEQY
TRBV19,ATSYGSSSTEAF
TRBV7-8,ASSLNRGENEKLF
TRBV4-3,ASSQDFRAYYNEQF
TRBV5-1,ASSLKGDYYEQY
TRBV28,ASSLLGAPAGELF
TRBV11-2,ASSLGRGRGDTQY
TRBV6-5,ASSYGRYTDTQY
TRBV5-1,ASSLNIAGRDYGYT
TRBV7-2,ASTPYAGQGSEQY
TRBV12-3/TRBV12-4,ASSPRTGALTTQY
TRBV28,ASSKLAGFTDTQY
TRBV4-1,ASSQAYGLGEKLF
TRBV7-9,ASSLLRSSGGTDTQY
TRBV5-5,ASSSGRDTYEQY
TRBV19,ASSIADYGYT
TRBV20-1,SATQGAKNIQY
TRBV11-2,ASSLNQGQETQY